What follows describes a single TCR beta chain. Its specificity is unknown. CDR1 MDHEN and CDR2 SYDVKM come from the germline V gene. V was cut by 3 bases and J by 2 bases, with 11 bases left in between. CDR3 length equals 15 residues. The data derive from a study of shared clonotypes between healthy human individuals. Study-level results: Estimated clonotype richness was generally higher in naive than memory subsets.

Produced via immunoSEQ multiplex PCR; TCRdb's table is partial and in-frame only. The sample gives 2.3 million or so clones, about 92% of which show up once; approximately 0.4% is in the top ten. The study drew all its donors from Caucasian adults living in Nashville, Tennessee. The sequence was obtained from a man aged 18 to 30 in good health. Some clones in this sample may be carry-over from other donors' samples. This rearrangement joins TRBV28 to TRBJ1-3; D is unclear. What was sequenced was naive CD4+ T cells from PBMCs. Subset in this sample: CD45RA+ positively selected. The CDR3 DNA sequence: TGTGCCAGCAGTTTCGTGGGCGCCCCTGGAAACACCATATATTTT. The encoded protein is CASSFVGAPGNTIYF.